This is a list of T cell receptor beta chains from one sample in a study of blood T cell repertoires in COVID-19. Here immunoSEQ multiplex PCR was the method, and the copy in TCRdb shows in-frame clones only, minus some. Of about 530,000 clones listed, 85% to 90% are singletons. The source material was peripheral blood. Receptor source: a woman aged 50 to 65 with COVID-19, enrolled during active disease. CDR3s include the opening cysteine and the closing phenylalanine or tryptophan. Each record gives: V gene, D gene, J gene, CDR3 length, CDR3 protein, CDR3 DNA. The D gene is left open where the match is weak.

>TRBV2|TRBD1|TRBJ1-2|15
CASSPDRGTYYGYTF
TGTGCCAGCAGTCCGGACAGGGGCACGTACTATGGCTACACCTTC
>TRBV7-8|TRBD1|TRBJ1-5|17
CASSANPGTGQKQPQHF
TGTGCCAGCAGCGCGAACCCCGGGACAGGGCAAAAACAGCCCCAGCATTTT
>TRBV5-1|.|TRBJ2-1|14
CASSLVSGGYEQFF
TGCGCCAGCAGCTTGGTATCGGGGGGCTATGAGCAGTTCTTC
>TRBV2|.|TRBJ1-1|11
CASSGENEAFF
TGTGCCAGCAGTGGAGAGAATGAAGCTTTCTTT
>TRBV27|TRBD1|TRBJ1-4|17
CASSFRYRGPTNEKLFF
TGTGCCAGCAGTTTTAGGTACAGGGGTCCGACTAATGAAAAACTGTTTTTT
>TRBV3-1/TRBV3-2|.|TRBJ1-1|15
CASSQEMGVNTEAFF
TGTGCCAGCAGCCAAGAGATGGGAGTGAACACTGAAGCTTTCTTT
>TRBV19|.|TRBJ1-5|15
CASSIGGQKGPPQHF
TGTGCCAGTAGTATAGGAGGGCAGAAAGGACCGCCCCAGCATTTT
>TRBV30|TRBD1|TRBJ1-3|13
CAWRDRGGNTIYF
TGTGCCTGGAGGGACAGGGGTGGAAACACCATATATTTT
>TRBV4-2|TRBD1|TRBJ1-2|15
CASSQGETGGRGYTF
TGTGCCAGCAGCCAAGGTGAAACAGGGGGCCGAGGCTACACCTTC
>TRBV6-1|TRBD1|TRBJ2-7|15
CASSEALDRVYEQYF
TGTGCCAGCAGTGAAGCATTGGACAGGGTTTACGAGCAGTACTTC